These T cell receptor beta chains were read from a single sample in a study of cytomegalovirus exposure and HLA in healthy donors. Assay used: immunoSEQ multiplex PCR; TCRdb lists only in-frame clones, some missing. The sample carries 100,000 to 120,000 clones, 82% recorded once. The material sequenced was PBMCs. The receptors derive from a woman younger than 35 in good health and CMV-seronegative. Each CDR3 is given with its conserved first and last residue. The D gene is left open where the match is weak. Clone size is not always given. Where it is, it says once, few, many or a class for expanded clones.

clone_size | j_call | v_call | d_call | cdr3_aa | cdr3_nt
few | TRBJ1-1 | TRBV28 | - | CASSLPRGQFTMNTEAFF | TGTGCCAGCAGTTTGCCTCGTGGACAGTTTACGATGAACACTGAAGCTTTCTTT
- | TRBJ1-1 | TRBV15 | - | CATSRDSREEKAFF | TGTGCCACCAGCAGGGACAGTAGAGAAGAAAAAGCTTTCTTT
- | TRBJ1-3 | TRBV7-8 | - | CASSANRGTSFRNTIYF | TGTGCCAGCAGCGCTAACCGGGGGACTTCGTTTAGAAACACCATATATTTT
- | TRBJ2-1 | TRBV28 | - | CASSPGVNEQFF | TGTGCCAGCAGTCCGGGGGTCAATGAGCAGTTCTTC
- | TRBJ1-5 | TRBV7-8 | - | CASRNGGGHQPQHF | TGTGCCAGCAGGAATGGGGGGGGCCATCAGCCCCAGCATTTT
- | TRBJ2-1 | TRBV2 | - | CASFALGSRGEQFF | TGTGCCAGCTTTGCCCTGGGGTCGCGGGGTGAGCAGTTCTTC
- | TRBJ1-6 | TRBV27 | - | CASNKQLSYNSPLHF | TGTGCCAGCAATAAACAGCTCTCCTATAATTCACCCCTCCACTTT
- | TRBJ1-1 | TRBV5-4 | TRBD1 | CASSQRDRGTEAFF | TGTGCCAGCAGCCAGAGGGACAGGGGTACTGAAGCTTTCTTT
- | TRBJ1-5 | TRBV27 | TRBD1 | CASSIRDRSQPQHF | TGTGCCAGCAGTATCCGGGACAGGTCTCAGCCCCAGCATTTT
once | TRBJ2-1 | TRBV5-1 | TRBD2 | CASSLEALAGEDEQFF | TGCGCCAGCAGCTTGGAGGCGCTAGCGGGAGAAGATGAGCAGTTCTTC
- | TRBJ2-5 | TRBV28 | - | CASTDSVLETQYF | TGTGCCAGCACCGACAGCGTCTTGGAGACCCAGTACTTC
- | TRBJ1-6 | TRBV7-2 | TRBD1 | CASSFTGTGGNSPLHF | TGTGCCAGCAGCTTTACCGGGACAGGCGGTAATTCACCCCTCCACTTT
- | TRBJ2-3 | TRBV11-3 | TRBD2 | CASSLRGSGGTDPQYF | TGTGCCAGCAGCTTAAGGGGGAGCGGGGGCACCGACCCGCAGTATTTT
- | TRBJ1-2 | TRBV7-2 | TRBD1 | CASSLDRGNYGYTF | TGTGCCAGCAGCTTAGACAGGGGGAATTATGGCTACACCTTC
- | TRBJ2-7 | TRBV23-1 | TRBD1 | CASSQEQDRGGHEQYF | TGCGCCAGCAGTCAGGAACAGGACAGGGGTGGACACGAGCAGTACTTC
- | TRBJ2-7 | TRBV5-6 | TRBD1 | CASSSGTGSSYEQYF | TGTGCCAGCAGCTCCGGGACAGGGAGTTCCTACGAGCAGTACTTC
- | TRBJ1-2 | TRBV28 | - | CAILQGNNYGYTF | TGTGCCATCCTACAGGGAAATAACTATGGCTACACCTTC
- | TRBJ2-5 | TRBV4-2 | TRBD1 | CASSQETGQGVETQYF | TGTGCCAGCAGCCAAGAGACGGGACAGGGGGTAGAGACCCAGTACTTC
- | TRBJ1-1 | TRBV6-6 | TRBD1 | CASSFDRVETEAFF | TGTGCCAGCAGTTTTGACAGGGTGGAAACTGAAGCTTTCTTT
- | TRBJ1-2 | TRBV19 | - | CASSIDGGEGYTF | TGTGCCAGTAGTATAGACGGGGGAGAAGGCTACACCTTC
few | TRBJ2-3 | TRBV7-6 | TRBD2 | CASSRETSTTQYF | TGTGCCAGCAGCCGTGAGACTAGCACTACGCAGTATTTT
- | TRBJ1-1 | TRBV28 | - | CASSFRVTEAFF | TGTGCCAGCAGTTTCAGGGTTACTGAAGCTTTCTTT
- | TRBJ2-5 | TRBV5-6 | - | CASSLRRGIQETQYF | TGTGCCAGCAGCTTGCGTCGGGGGATCCAAGAGACCCAGTACTTC
- | TRBJ2-7 | TRBV27 | TRBD1 | CASSPPTGGGEQYF | TGTGCCAGCAGTCCCCCGACAGGGGGGGGCGAGCAGTACTTC
- | TRBJ1-3 | TRBV2 | - | CASIPTGRAGNTIYF | TGTGCCAGCATCCCAACAGGAAGAGCTGGAAACACCATATATTTT
once | TRBJ1-4 | TRBV11-3 | - | CASSFGPVRGKLFF | TGTGCCAGCAGCTTCGGCCCGGTACGGGGAAAACTGTTTTTT
- | TRBJ1-4 | TRBV7-2 | TRBD1 | CASSLGQRNEKLFF | TGTGCCAGCAGCTTGGGACAGCGGAATGAAAAACTGTTTTTT
- | TRBJ1-5 | TRBV27 | - | CASSNLPGGNQPQHF | TGTGCCAGCAGTAACCTCCCGGGGGGGAATCAGCCCCAGCATTTT
- | TRBJ2-1 | TRBV7-8 | TRBD2 | CASSFSQGLARNEQFF | TGTGCCAGCAGCTTCTCACAGGGACTAGCACGCAATGAGCAGTTCTTC
- | TRBJ2-3 | TRBV10-3 | - | CAISGHLSTDTQYF | TGTGCCATCAGTGGACATCTTAGCACAGATACGCAGTATTTT
- | TRBJ2-1 | TRBV29-1 | - | CSAVRYLDGSSYNEQFF | TGCAGCGCTGTCCGCTACCTGGACGGGAGCTCCTACAATGAGCAGTTCTTC
- | TRBJ2-2 | TRBV7-9 | - | CASSGRGLSGEVFF | TGTGCCAGCAGCGGTAGAGGCCTATCCGGGGAGGTGTTTTTT
- | TRBJ2-1 | TRBV7-9 | TRBD2 | CASSLGGLAEHYNEQFF | TGTGCCAGCAGCTTAGGGGGACTAGCGGAGCACTACAATGAGCAGTTCTTC